This section outlines one T cell receptor beta chain sequence together with its context. No antigen is known for it. This sample was included in a study of a mutant IDH1 vaccine in newly diagnosed glioma. In the study overall: Former treatment meant radiotherapy, temozolomide, or both; the majority had gotten both. Overall study findings and caveats: There were vaccine-induced immune responses in under 95% of the patients. Pseudoprogression apparently tracked independently of changes in top peripheral T cell clonotypes.

The V gene lost 7 bases and the J gene lost 7 bases, with 20 bases spanning the gap. In germline, CDR1 is SNHLY, CDR2 FYNNEI. There are 16 residues in the CDR3. Clones were sequenced by immunoSEQ multiplex PCR, and TCRdb holds only the in-frame ones, with some missing. Of 50,000 to 75,000 clones in the sample, approximately 80% were seen once. Noted time point: week 11, during vaccination. Topical imiquimod was applied with each vaccine dose, which held 300 ug of mutant IDH1 20-mer peptide. The TCR was taken from a man in his fifties or sixties with glioma. The sequencing here drew on PBMCs, taken from a glioma patient whose treatment included an IDH1 peptide vaccine. The V call is TRBV2, the J call TRBJ1-6; maybe TRBD1 (6 bases). CDR3 DNA: TGTGCCAGCACCCCTCCACGTGGACAGCTGAATTCACCCCTCCACTTT. Translating it yields CASTPPRGQLNSPLHF.